This passage covers 18 T cell receptor beta chains from one sample sequenced in a study of cytomegalovirus exposure and HLA in healthy donors. The PCR ran on 60 Vbeta and 13 Jbeta primers. The assay was immunoSEQ multiplex PCR, and TCRdb's table has in-frame clones only and misses some. The sample holds roughly 200,000 clones; 75% to 80% are singletons and the top ten take around 2.2%. The source material was PBMCs. These receptors came from a woman younger than 45 in good health and CMV-seropositive.

The chain links TRBV19 to TRBJ2-3, with D possibly TRBD2 on 7 matching bases. CDR3 length: 15 residues. Per germline, CDR1 LNHDA and CDR2 SQIVND (reference sequence). Trimming took 4 bases from V and 6 from J, leaving 17 bases between them. This chain's CDR3 is CASSTRTGGADTQYF. The CDR3 DNA reads TGTGCCAGTAGTACAAGGACTGGGGGGGCGGATACGCAGTATTTT.

The chain combines TRBV12-5 with TRBJ2-2; perhaps TRBD2 as D (6 bases). From germline, CDR1 is LGHNT and CDR2 FRNRAP. The CDR3 consists of 17 residues. Trimming cost V 0 bases and J 1 base, with 12 bases left between them. The CDR3, as DNA: TGTGCTAGTGGTTTGGTTACGCGGGGCAAGAACACCGGGGAGCTGTTTTTT. Its protein product is CASGLVTRGKNTGELFF.

This chain links TRBV19 with TRBJ2-7; possibly TRBD1 for D (6 bases). Looked up from germline, CDR1 is LNHDA and CDR2 is SQIVND (reference sequence). The CDR3 runs 13 residues. Trimming removed 3 bases from V and 5 bases from J, with 11 bases in between. CDR3 sequence: CASSMNREHEQYF. The DNA for the CDR3 is TGTGCCAGTAGTATGAACAGGGAGCACGAGCAGTACTTC.

V and J are TRBV21-1 and TRBJ2-7; the DNA was not used to check the table's D call, TRBD2. TRBV21-1 represents a pseudogene. There are 8 residues in the CDR3. Here the CDR3 DNA reads TGTGCGCGGGTAGAGCAGTACTTC. Protein product: CARVEQYF.

The chain is built from TRBV7-2 and TRBJ2-5; 12 bases map to TRBD2. V lost 5 bases, J lost 5 bases, and 12 bases stayed unmatched. Per germline, CDR1 SGHTA and CDR2 FQGNSA. The CDR3 has 17 amino acids. CDR3 nucleotides: TGTGCCAGCAGCAGAGAGGGGCTAGCGGGGGGGCGTGAGACCCAGTACTTC. Translated, it gives CASSREGLAGGRETQYF.

V gene TRBV2 combines with J gene TRBJ2-3; 8 bases map to TRBD1. Trimming took 11 bases from V and 6 from J; bases not matched to a gene: 10. CDR3 size: 13 residues. Germline CDR1 reads SNHLY; CDR2 reads FYNNEI. The CDR3 region has the DNA TGTGCCGGACAGGGTTTAAGCGTGGATACGCAGTATTTT. Protein: CAGQGLSVDTQYF.

This sequence joins TRBV15 and TRBJ1-1; D perhaps matches TRBD1 (5 bases). The CDR3 loop spans 16 amino acids. The germline CDR1 and CDR2 sequences are LNHNV and YYDKDF (reference sequence). V was clipped by 1 base and J by 1 base, with 13 bases between them. The CDR3: CATSRGVGGRNTEAFF. In DNA form, the CDR3 reads TGTGCCACCAGCAGAGGGGTCGGGGGTCGGAACACTGAAGCTTTCTTT.

The chain carries TRBV2 and TRBJ1-1, with 7 bases matching TRBD1. The V gene's germline CDR1 is SNHLY and CDR2 FYNNEI. The J segment lost 1 base and the V segment lost 6 bases, leaving 5 bases of the junction unmatched. This CDR3 is 14 amino acids long. As DNA, the CDR3 is TGTGCCAGCAGAAGGGGGACAGCGAACACTGAAGCTTTCTTT. As protein: CASRRGTANTEAFF.

CDR3 region: CASSGTTANTEAFF. Here the CDR3 DNA reads TGTGCCAGCAGTGGAACCACAGCGAACACTGAAGCTTTCTTT. The V call is TRBV6-1, the J call TRBJ1-1; no reliable D call. CDR1 and CDR2 from the germline V gene are MNHNS and SASEGT. Trimming stripped 4 bases from V and 1 base from J, with 10 bases between. This CDR3 comprises 14 residues.

V gene TRBV6-6 combines with J gene TRBJ2-5, with TRBD2 as a possible D gene (6 bases). The ends were cut back, 6 bases at V and 5 bases at J, with 22 bases in the middle. Germline values: CDR1 MNHNY, CDR2 SVGAGI (reference sequence). The length of the CDR3 is 16 residues. This CDR3 is CASRTAGRGSSETQYF. The CDR3 DNA follows: TGTGCCAGCAGGACCGCGGGGCGAGGCTCATCGGAGACCCAGTACTTC.

The genes are TRBV5-4 and TRBJ2-1, with 7 bases that match TRBD2. Germline CDR1 and CDR2: SGHNT and YYREEE (reference sequence). This CDR3 spans 14 amino acids. With 3 bases clipped from V and 1 base from J, the junction kept 1 base outside the gene matches. CDR3 nucleotide sequence: TGTGCCAGCAGCTCGGGACTATCCTACAATGAGCAGTTCTTC. This translates into CASSSGLSYNEQFF. The full variable domain, its missing parts supplied by reference TRBV5-4 and TRBJ2-1, is ETGVTQSPTHLIKTRGQQVTLRCSSQSGHNTVSWYQQALGQGPQFIFQYYREEENGRGNFPPRFSGLQFPNYSSELNVNALELDDSALYLCASSSGLSYNEQFFGPGTRLTVL.

This rearrangement joins TRBV18 to TRBJ1-3; a possible D gene is TRBD1 (6 bases). This CDR3 comprises 15 residues. V was cut by 10 bases and J by 2 bases, with 18 bases left in between. CDR1 is KGHSH, CDR2 LQKENI, per germline. The CDR3 coding sequence is TGTGCCACCGATGAACAGGGTACCGCTGGAAACACCATATATTTT. It encodes CATDEQGTAGNTIYF.

The V gene is TRBV19, the J gene TRBJ2-2; a weak D match, TRBD1 (6 bases). Trimming took off 5 bases at V and 4 bases at J, with 11 bases between the two ends. The CDR3 is made up of 14 amino acids. Germline values: CDR1 LNHDA, CDR2 SQIVND (reference sequence). In DNA, the CDR3 is TGTGCCAGTAGTTTGGGGGCGCTCACCGGGGAGCTGTTTTTT. It translates to CASSLGALTGELFF.

The V gene is TRBV28, the J gene TRBJ2-7; D is unresolved. The CDR3 spans 13 residues. Trimming took off 3 bases at V and 4 bases at J, with 10 bases between the two ends. Germline assignment: CDR1 MDHEN and CDR2 SYDVKM. CDR3 in amino acids: CASSFNSAYEQYF. CDR3 nucleotides: TGTGCCAGCAGTTTTAACTCCGCGTACGAGCAGTACTTC.

This chain uses TRBV7-9 with TRBJ1-6; D ambiguous. V gave up 5 bases and J gave up 8 bases, with 13 bases separating them. CDR3 length: 14 residues. Germline-derived CDR1 and CDR2 are SEHNR and FQNEAQ (reference sequence). CDR3 protein: CASSLDLSHSPLHF. The CDR3 nucleotides are TGTGCCAGCAGCCTAGATCTCAGTCATTCACCCCTCCACTTT.

This clone was seen more than once but under ten times. This chain links TRBV29-1 with TRBJ2-5; 7 positions agree with TRBD1. The germline V gene encodes CDR1 SQVTM and CDR2 ANQGSEA. CDR3 size: 13 residues. Trimming cost V 6 bases and J 0 bases; bases outside gene matches: 4. The CDR3 DNA reads as TGCAGCGTGCAGGGGGTAGACCAAGAGACCCAGTACTTC. Protein sequence: CSVQGVDQETQYF. Combining the CDR3 with reference TRBV29-1 and TRBJ2-5 gives the whole variable domain SAVISQKPSRDICQRGTSLTIQCQVDSQVTMMFWYRQQPGQSLTLIATANQGSEATYESGFVIDKFPISRPNLTFSTLTVSNMSPEDSSIYLCSVQGVDQETQYFGPGTRLLVL.

The chain uses TRBV15 and TRBJ2-7; D remains unclear. The CDR3 consists of 13 residues. Per the germline V gene, CDR1 is LNHNV and CDR2 is YYDKDF (reference sequence). V was cut by 3 bases and J by 9 bases, with 15 bases left in between. The DNA of the CDR3 is TGTGCCACCAGCAGGGGCTATGGTACCATGCAGTACTTC. Amino acid sequence: CATSRGYGTMQYF.

V and J are TRBV7-9 and TRBJ1-1; 7 nucleotides agree with TRBD1. This CDR3 contains 16 residues. CDR1 SEHNR and CDR2 FQNEAQ come from the germline V gene (reference sequence). V shed 6 bases, J shed 2 bases, and the junction held 12 bases outside the gene matches. DNA of the CDR3: TGTGCCAGCAGACCCAGGGACAGCTTTTTTAACACTGAAGCTTTCTTT. Translation gives CASRPRDSFFNTEAFF.